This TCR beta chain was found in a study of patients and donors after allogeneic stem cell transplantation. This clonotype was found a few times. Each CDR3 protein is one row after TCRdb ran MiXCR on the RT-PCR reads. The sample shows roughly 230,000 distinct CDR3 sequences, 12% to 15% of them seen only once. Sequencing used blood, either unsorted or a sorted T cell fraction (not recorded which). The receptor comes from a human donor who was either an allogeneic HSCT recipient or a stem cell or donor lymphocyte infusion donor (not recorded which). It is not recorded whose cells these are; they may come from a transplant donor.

The CDR3 DNA sequence: TGTGCCAGCAGCCTGAACAGGGGGCTTGAGCAGTTCTTC. It is translated as CASSLNRGLEQFF. The rearrangement joins TRBV11-2 to TRBJ2-1; TRBD1 matches at 9 bases. The V and J ends lost 5 bases and 9 bases, in that order; junction bases with no gene match: 5. The CDR3 is 13 amino acids. Germline V CDR1 and CDR2: SGHAT, FQNNGV.